These T cell receptor beta chains were read from a single sample in a study of CD8+ T cells in alopecia areata. Clones were read by immunoSEQ multiplex PCR, and TCRdb kept only the in-frame ones, dropping some. This sample has roughly 73,000 clones, with over 25% found just once. The sequenced sample was CD8+ T cells sorted from blood, obtained at week 4, from a patient treated with tofacitinib. The receptors originated from a human donor with alopecia areata. Both conserved end residues are part of each CDR3. The order of the fields is V gene, D gene, clone size, J gene, CDR3 DNA, CDR3 protein. D genes are given only for firm matches. Clone size appears in some rows only: once, few, many, or a class for an expanded clone.

>TRBV29-1|-|-|TRBJ1-1
TGCAGCGTTGAAGTTGAGGTAGGGCCGAACACTGAAGCTTTCTTT
CSVEVEVGPNTEAFF
>TRBV7-9|-|few|TRBJ1-2
TGTGCCAGCAGCCGACCGGGACCGCTGGATGGCTACACCTTC
CASSRPGPLDGYTF
>TRBV21-1|-|few|TRBJ2-4
TGTGCCAGCAGCAAACCGTCGATAGCGGGAGGAATAGCCAAAAACATTCAGTACTTC
CASSKPSIAGGIAKNIQYF
>TRBV29-1|-|-|TRBJ2-3
TGCAGCGTTGAAGTAGGTCTAGCAGCCAACACAGATACGCAGTATTTT
CSVEVGLAANTDTQYF
>TRBV23-1|TRBD1|-|TRBJ2-3
TGCGCCAGCAGTCAAAAGTTTGAGTATTCCGGGACAGGGGAATTTCGACGGACAGATACGCAGTATTTT
CASSQKFEYSGTGEFRRTDTQYF
>TRBV7-8|-|few|TRBJ2-7
TGTGCCAGCAGCCCCCCCCCGGGGCCCGAGCAGTACTTC
CASSPPPGPEQYF
>TRBV6-6|-|few|TRBJ2-5
TGTGCCAGCAGTTTCTCTTTCACAGGGCGGGAAGAGACCCAGTACTTC
CASSFSFTGREETQYF
>TRBV25-1|TRBD1|-|TRBJ2-7
TGTGCCAGCAGTGAAAGCGACGGGACAGGGCTCTACGAGCAGTACTTC
CASSESDGTGLYEQYF
>TRBV6-5|-|-|TRBJ2-1
TGTGCCAGCAGTGGAGGCAATGAGCAGTTCTTC
CASSGGNEQFF
>TRBV27|-|-|TRBJ2-6
TGTGCCAGCAGCTGGGGCAGGGCTGGGGCCAACGTCCTGACTTTC
CASSWGRAGANVLTF
>TRBV30|TRBD1|-|TRBJ1-2
TGTGCCTGGACAGGGGGGGTAGCTAACTATGGCTACACCTTC
CAWTGGVANYGYTF
>TRBV30|-|-|TRBJ2-2
TGTGCCTGGAGTGTGGCACCGAACACCGGGGAGCTGTTTTTT
CAWSVAPNTGELFF
>TRBV9|-|-|TRBJ2-1
TGTGCCAGCAGCGTCGACAATGAGCAGTTCTTC
CASSVDNEQFF
>TRBV29-1|-|few|TRBJ2-5
TGCAGCGTCGTGGCCCAGGATACCCAGTACTTC
CSVVAQDTQYF
>TRBV29-1|-|few|TRBJ1-2
TGCAGCGTTCATACGGGACGGACGGCGGACTATGGCTACACCTTC
CSVHTGRTADYGYTF
>TRBV2|TRBD1|few|TRBJ1-2
TGTGCCAGCATTACGGACAGGGGAGGCTATGGCTACACCTTC
CASITDRGGYGYTF
>TRBV9|-|-|TRBJ2-1
TGTGCCAGCAGCGTACGGCGGTCCGGACCCTACAATGAGCAGTTCTTC
CASSVRRSGPYNEQFF
>TRBV29-1|TRBD1|-|TRBJ1-1
TGCAGCGTGGACAGGGCCCGGACTGAAGCTTTCTTT
CSVDRARTEAFF
>TRBV29-1|TRBD1|-|TRBJ2-7
TGCAGCGTTCTTGAGGGGGCGGATTACGAGCAGTACTTC
CSVLEGADYEQYF
>TRBV7-9|TRBD2|many|TRBJ2-3
TGTGCCAGCAGCTTATACGGCTTTGACAGCGGGGACTATACAGATACGCAGTATTTT
CASSLYGFDSGDYTDTQYF
>TRBV4-1|-|-|TRBJ2-5
TGCGCCAGCAGCCAAGGAGAATGGGAGACCCAGTACTTC
CASSQGEWETQYF
>TRBV29-1|TRBD1|-|TRBJ1-2
TGCAGCGTTGAAGATCCTCGGGACAGGGGGTGGGGAGGCTACACCTTC
CSVEDPRDRGWGGYTF
>TRBV7-9|-|-|TRBJ2-7
TGTGCCAGCAGCTTAGGGACCTACGAGCAGTACTTC
CASSLGTYEQYF
>TRBV29-1|-|few|TRBJ1-1
TGCAGCGTGCTACAGGGAGGGAACACTGAAGCTTTCTTT
CSVLQGGNTEAFF
>TRBV9|-|many|TRBJ2-7
TGTGCCAGCAGCCCAGGCAGGGCCGCGTCCTACGAGCAGTACTTC
CASSPGRAASYEQYF
>TRBV11-2|-|few|TRBJ2-7
TGTGCCAGCAGCTCCAGCGGGTACTCCTACGAGCAGTACTTC
CASSSSGYSYEQYF
>TRBV25-1|-|-|TRBJ1-2
TGTGCCAGCAGTGAATGGGCAGGCCCTGATGCGGGCTACACCTTC
CASSEWAGPDAGYTF
>TRBV5-1|-|-|TRBJ2-7
TGCGCCAGCAGCTTGCATCCCTCCTACGAGCAGTACTTC
CASSLHPSYEQYF
>TRBV29-1|-|-|TRBJ1-1
TGCAGCGTTCCGGTGAACACTGAAGCTTTCTTT
CSVPVNTEAFF
>TRBV9|TRBD2|few|TRBJ2-1
TGTGCCAGCAGCGTAGGGGTAGCGGGGAATGAGCAGTTCTTC
CASSVGVAGNEQFF
>TRBV4-2|TRBD1|few|TRBJ1-4
TGTGCCAGCAGCCTTGGGACAGGGGGCGATGAAAAACTGTTTTTT
CASSLGTGGDEKLFF
>TRBV30|TRBD1|few|TRBJ1-1
TGTGCCTGGAGTGGGACAGGGGGCGTTGCTTTCTTT
CAWSGTGGVAFF
>TRBV29-1|-|few|TRBJ2-5
TGCAGCGTTGATCTGCCGATCTCCGCCACCCAGTACTTC
CSVDLPISATQYF
>TRBV29-1|-|few|TRBJ1-2
TGCAGCGTTTCCCCTTACATTAGGGAAGGGGGCTACACCTTC
CSVSPYIREGGYTF
>TRBV14|-|-|TRBJ2-5
TGTGCCAGCAGCCAAGCCCTTTCGGGGACCCAGTACTTC
CASSQALSGTQYF
>TRBV29-1|TRBD2|-|TRBJ2-2
TGCAGCGTTGCTAGCGGGGGCGTGGGTAACGGGGAGCTGTTTTTT
CSVASGGVGNGELFF
>TRBV29-1|-|-|TRBJ2-7
TGCAGCTTCACCGGGGACTCCTACGAGCAGTACTTC
CSFTGDSYEQYF
>TRBV5-1|-|once|TRBJ2-7
TGCGCCAGCAGCTGGTTTAGCGGAAACTCCTACGAGCAGTACTTC
CASSWFSGNSYEQYF
>TRBV9|TRBD1|few|TRBJ2-7
TGTGCCAGCAGCGCGGGGACAGGGGCTGGCGACGAGCAGTACTTC
CASSAGTGAGDEQYF
>TRBV29-1|-|few|TRBJ2-2
TGCAGCGTTCACGAGGGTTCGGGGGAGCTGTTTTTT
CSVHEGSGELFF
>TRBV4-1|-|-|TRBJ2-7
TGCGCCAGCAGCCAAGTTGCGTTAGGCTCCTACGAGCAGTACTTC
CASSQVALGSYEQYF
>TRBV7-9|-|-|TRBJ2-3
TGTGCCAGCAGCGACACAGATACGCAGTATTTT
CASSDTDTQYF
>TRBV11-2|TRBD2|-|TRBJ2-7
TGTGCCAGCAGCCCGGGACTAGGGTACGAGCAGTACTTC
CASSPGLGYEQYF
>TRBV29-1|TRBD1|few|TRBJ1-2
TGCAGCGTTACCGGACAGGCTAACTATGGCTACACCTTC
CSVTGQANYGYTF
>TRBV7-9|TRBD1|few|TRBJ2-7
TGTGCCAGCCGGGACAGGGGGCTCGAGCAGTACTTC
CASRDRGLEQYF
>TRBV29-1|-|few|TRBJ1-5
TGCAGCGTTGACCTAGGGGGCAATCAGCCCCAGCATTTT
CSVDLGGNQPQHF
>TRBV29-1|-|few|TRBJ2-7
TGCAGCGTTGCTGGCAACTCCTACGAGCAGTACTTC
CSVAGNSYEQYF
>TRBV29-1|-|-|TRBJ2-7
TGCAGCGTTGAACGGACGGACTCCTACGAGCAGTACTTC
CSVERTDSYEQYF
>TRBV11-2|-|-|TRBJ2-3
TGTGCCAGCAGCTTCGGTGGCAGTACAACAGATACGCAGTATTTT
CASSFGGSTTDTQYF
>TRBV29-1|-|few|TRBJ2-5
TGCAGCGTTGAAGGACTAGAAGAGACCCAGTACTTC
CSVEGLEETQYF